These T cell receptor beta chains were read from a single sample in a study of cytomegalovirus exposure and HLA in healthy donors. Assay used: immunoSEQ multiplex PCR; TCRdb lists only in-frame clones, some missing. The table has 100,000 to 150,000 clones, 75% to 85% seen once. The sequenced sample was PBMCs. Receptors originate from a woman between 50 and 59 years old in good health and CMV-seropositive. CDR3s include the opening cysteine and the closing phenylalanine or tryptophan. D genes are given only for firm matches. Clone sizes are given selectively: once, few, many, or a class where the clone is expanded.

V,J,size,D,CDR3,DNA
TRBV28,TRBJ2-7,NA,TRBD1,CASSPETGLHEQYF,TGTGCCAGCAGTCCCGAGACAGGGTTACACGAGCAGTACTTC
TRBV7-7,TRBJ2-7,NA,TRBD1,CASSLGQGPYYEQYF,TGTGCTAGCAGCTTGGGACAGGGGCCGTACTACGAGCAGTACTTC
TRBV9,TRBJ1-1,NA,NA,CASSVDSLTEAFF,TGTGCCAGCAGCGTAGATAGTTTGACTGAAGCTTTCTTT
TRBV18,TRBJ2-3,NA,TRBD2,CASSPGLAARGDTQYF,TGTGCCAGCTCACCGGGACTAGCGGCCCGGGGAGATACGCAGTATTTT
TRBV7-9,TRBJ1-2,NA,TRBD1,CASSLQGDGYTF,TGTGCCAGCAGCTTACAGGGGGATGGCTACACCTTC
TRBV6-5,TRBJ1-1,once,TRBD1,CASSYSIRGQEAFF,TGTGCCAGCAGTTACTCGATCCGGGGACAGGAAGCTTTCTTT
TRBV6-5,TRBJ1-1,NA,NA,CASSTLRETEAFF,TGTGCCAGCAGTACACTGCGGGAAACTGAAGCTTTCTTT
TRBV18,TRBJ1-2,NA,NA,CASSPGADTYGYTF,TGTGCCAGCTCACCAGGGGCAGATACCTATGGCTACACCTTC
TRBV14,TRBJ2-5,few,TRBD1,CASSQGDRGTASETQYF,TGTGCCAGCAGCCAAGGGGACAGGGGAACTGCCAGCGAGACCCAGTACTTC
TRBV30,TRBJ1-6,NA,NA,CAWTGDTDNSPLHF,TGTGCCTGGACCGGGGACACCGATAATTCACCCCTCCACTTT
TRBV25-1,TRBJ2-1,NA,NA,CASSELDRIGDEQFF,TGTGCCAGCAGTGAACTGGATCGCATCGGGGATGAGCAGTTCTTC
TRBV5-4,TRBJ1-5,NA,TRBD1,CASSADRHQPQHF,TGTGCCAGCAGCGCGGACAGGCATCAGCCCCAGCATTTT
TRBV28,TRBJ1-2,NA,TRBD1,CASTPSDRDGYTF,TGTGCCAGCACCCCTTCCGACAGGGATGGCTACACCTTC
TRBV19,TRBJ2-7,NA,TRBD1,CASSGETGSEQYF,TGTGCCAGTAGTGGAGAGACAGGGAGTGAACAGTACTTC
TRBV10-3,TRBJ2-1,NA,TRBD2,CASKPSVAGRFDEQFF,TGTGCCTCGAAACCCTCCGTAGCGGGGAGATTCGATGAGCAGTTCTTC
TRBV2,TRBJ2-3,NA,TRBD2,CASSDMGLAGGPDTQYF,TGTGCCAGCAGTGACATGGGACTAGCGGGGGGGCCAGATACGCAGTATTTT
TRBV19,TRBJ1-5,NA,NA,CASTQGSQPQHF,TGTGCCAGTACGCAAGGGAGTCAGCCCCAGCATTTT
TRBV2,TRBJ1-1,NA,TRBD1,CASSPGQGARSLF,TGTGCCAGCAGTCCCGGACAGGGGGCGAGGTCTCTCTTT
TRBV19,TRBJ1-1,few,NA,CASSMQGSTEAFF,TGTGCCAGTAGTATGCAGGGATCCACTGAAGCTTTCTTT
TRBV18,TRBJ2-7,NA,TRBD2,CASSDSGRGFNEQYF,TGTGCCAGCTCAGATAGCGGGAGGGGTTTCAACGAGCAGTACTTC
TRBV5-1,TRBJ2-2,NA,TRBD1,CASRFTGGTGELFF,TGCGCCAGCAGGTTTACAGGGGGCACCGGGGAGCTGTTTTTT
TRBV5-1,TRBJ2-1,NA,TRBD2,CASSYEGTRTSQRGYNEQFF,TGCGCCAGCAGCTATGAGGGGACTAGGACTAGCCAAAGGGGCTACAATGAGCAGTTCTTC
TRBV7-2,TRBJ2-2,NA,TRBD1,CASSLTGLSGELFF,TGTGCCAGCAGCTTGACAGGGTTATCCGGGGAGCTGTTTTTT
TRBV14,TRBJ2-1,NA,NA,CASSQARRNEQFF,TGTGCCAGCAGCCAAGCGCGCAGGAATGAGCAGTTCTTC
TRBV28,TRBJ1-5,NA,NA,CASSLLGSSTDEGDQPQHF,TGTGCCAGCAGTTTATTGGGCTCTTCGACGGACGAGGGGGATCAGCCCCAGCATTTT
TRBV19,TRBJ1-1,once,NA,CASQPDLNTEAFF,TGTGCCAGCCAACCGGACTTGAACACTGAAGCTTTCTTT
TRBV5-5,TRBJ1-6,NA,NA,CASSFNSRGRSPLHF,TGTGCCAGCAGCTTTAATTCTCGTGGTCGGTCACCCCTCCACTTT
TRBV25-1,TRBJ2-1,NA,NA,CASRSRGTVYNEQFF,TGTGCCAGCAGGTCCCGCGGGACAGTTTACAATGAGCAGTTCTTC
TRBV30,TRBJ1-5,once,TRBD1,CAWNQGVQPQHF,TGTGCCTGGAACCAGGGGGTTCAGCCCCAGCATTTT
TRBV5-4,TRBJ1-3,NA,NA,CASSLAGDTIYF,TGTGCCAGCAGCTTGGCCGGAGACACCATATATTTT
TRBV7-8,TRBJ1-3,NA,NA,CASSTRPGNTIYF,TGTGCCAGCAGCACCAGGCCCGGAAACACCATATATTTT
TRBV15,TRBJ2-1,once,NA,CATSRDPSTGNEQFF,TGTGCCACCAGCAGAGATCCCAGTACGGGGAATGAGCAGTTCTTC
TRBV9,TRBJ2-2,NA,NA,CASSVDPGTNTGELFF,TGTGCCAGCAGCGTAGATCCGGGAACGAACACCGGGGAGCTGTTTTTT
TRBV28,TRBJ2-1,few,NA,CASSLSAYNEQFF,TGTGCCAGCAGTTTATCGGCCTACAATGAGCAGTTCTTC
TRBV5-5,TRBJ2-1,NA,NA,CASSLSPTPNEQFF,TGTGCCAGCAGCTTGTCTCCTACCCCCAATGAGCAGTTCTTC
TRBV27,TRBJ2-7,NA,NA,CAGSLSYSTRSYEQYF,TGTGCCGGCAGTTTATCTTACTCGACACGTTCCTACGAGCAGTACTTC
TRBV5-6,TRBJ1-6,NA,NA,CASSWRTVYNSPLHF,TGTGCCAGCAGCTGGAGGACAGTATATAATTCACCCCTCCACTTT
TRBV27,TRBJ2-7,NA,TRBD2,CASSILGGVSYEQYF,TGTGCCAGCAGTATCCTCGGGGGGGTCTCCTACGAGCAGTACTTC
TRBV29-1,TRBJ1-1,NA,TRBD1,CRAGQGASRNTEAFF,TGCAGGGCGGGACAGGGGGCTAGTCGGAACACTGAAGCTTTCTTT
TRBV6-1,TRBJ2-7,NA,TRBD2,CASSEGLAYEQYF,TGTGCCAGCTCGGAAGGACTAGCTTACGAGCAGTACTTC
TRBV2,TRBJ1-1,NA,TRBD1,CASRDRVRNTEAFF,TGTGCCAGCAGAGACAGGGTAAGGAACACTGAAGCTTTCTTT
TRBV7-7,TRBJ2-3,NA,NA,CASSLLPSGTDTQYF,TGTGCTAGCAGCCTACTCCCCAGCGGCACAGATACGCAGTATTTT
TRBV7-6,TRBJ2-3,NA,TRBD1,CASSSDRGSLRTQYF,TGTGCCAGCAGCTCAGACAGGGGGTCCTTACGGACGCAGTATTTT
TRBV11-3,TRBJ2-2,NA,TRBD2,CASSLAGGTGELFF,TGTGCCAGCAGCTTAGCGGGAGGCACCGGGGAGCTGTTTTTT
TRBV10-3,TRBJ1-6,once,TRBD1,CAISEPRGDYNSPLHF,TGTGCCATCAGTGAGCCCAGGGGGGACTATAATTCACCCCTCCACTTT